This T cell receptor beta chain was sequenced for a study of CXCR3-negative and CXCR3-positive naive CD8 T cells (dated by TCRdb to between 2018 and 2020). With respect to the entire study: Some 150 million TRB reads were obtained in total, roughly 1.5 +/- 0.3 million reads per library. Data from roughly eleven donors, pooled across two independent experiments, went into the diversity and physicochemical repertoire analyses. For the TRBV-TRBJ cluster analysis, the naive subsets came from 5 or 6 donors, while the memory cells came from 3 donors. Results and caveats for the whole study, not just this receptor: Because surface CD5, which is linked to self-reactivity in mice, was comparable between the naive subsets, TCR interaction strength was also inferred from TRB CDR3 physicochemical properties. Because CXCR3 expression was partially decreased after cryopreservation, freshly isolated PBMCs were used for most assays. Within the same donor, TRBV-TRBJ usage looked similar between naive CXCR3-negative and CXCR3-positive cells, but memory cells had distinct patterns. Both naive subsets had comparably high repertoire diversity, while memory CD8+ T cells had much lower repertoire diversity. Compared with CXCR3-negative naive cells, CXCR3-positive naive cells had TRB CDR3s with higher hydrophobicity (lower Kidera factor 4), lower energy, and higher strength and volume indices.

This sample was sequenced with a NextSeq 550. The Human TCR Profiling Kit (MiLaboratory) was used to make UMI-labeled 5' RACE TRB cDNA libraries. cDNA synthesis used the entire amount of extracted RNA, and PCR amplification then used the entire amount of cDNA produced. Libraries were prepared in parallel with an identical number of PCR cycles. The original pipeline was this. With a requirement of at least two reads per UMI, MIGEC and MiXCR extracted about 52,000 +/- 9,100 unique UMI-labeled TRB cDNA molecules per library. On average, each library contained about 40,000 +/- 10,000 functional in-frame TRB CDR3 nucleotide clonotypes without stop codons. After each sample was downsampled to 5000 UMI-labeled TRB molecules, VDJtools was used to calculate diversity metrics such as normalized Shannon-Wiener and Chao1. For the central five CDR3 residues, VDJtools calculated physicochemical properties weighted by clonotype size, namely interaction energy, strength, volume and Kidera factor 4. The reads went through TCRdb reprocessing, and each CDR3 protein sequence gets one entry with no DNA. The authors' filters were not applied to this entry. This sample's table contains 150,000 or so distinct CDR3 sequences. The ten largest make up approximately 0.46% of the sample.

Its CDR3 holds 14 amino acids, cysteine through phenylalanine. Nucleotide data are not available. The germline V gene gives CDR1 as LGHNA and CDR2 as YNFKEQ. A note on this clonotype: This clone's antigen is unknown.

Each CD8+ T cell subset was flow-sorted in triplicate, with roughly 300,000 cells per subset placed directly into RLT lysis buffer. To keep memory contaminants out, a stringent definition of naive CD8+ T cells was applied: CD45RO-CCR7+CD27+CD95-. Peripheral blood mononuclear cells were isolated from buffy coats by standard density gradient centrifugation. Naive CXCR3-negative and CXCR3-positive CD8+ T cells were flow-sorted on a FACSAria III. Total RNA was extracted from sorted cells using an RNeasy Mini Kit. The sequenced sample consisted of naive CXCR3+ CD8+ T cells from blood. In light of the paper, this sample's cell subset or site label describes: CD45RO-CCR7+CD27+CD95- naive CD8+ T cells expressing CXCR3 (TNR3+). This chain joins TRBV4-2 to TRBJ2-7; the D call of TRBD1 rests on TCRdb alone, since no DNA is present to check it. This sequence originates from a human donor in good health. Some clones in this sample may be carry-over from other donors' samples. The CDR3 sequence is CASSPVGQGYEQYF.